A single sample is the source of the 24 T cell receptor beta chains below, sequenced in a study of blood T cell repertoires in COVID-19. TCRdb's copy holds only in-frame clones and misses some; the assay was immunoSEQ multiplex PCR. The profile covers more than 300,000 clones, with roughly nine tenths appearing a single time and 0.8% to 0.9% taken by the ten largest. Sequencing used PBMCs or T cells enriched from blood (not recorded which). The origin of the receptors is a woman aged 40 to 55 who had been exposed to COVID-19.

This chain links TRBV3-1 (or the pseudogene TRBV3-2) with TRBJ1-2, with a tentative D call TRBD1 (5 bases). CDR1 is LGHDT and CDR2 is YNNKEL in the germline V gene (reference sequence). CDR3 size: 16 residues. V was clipped by 0 bases and J by 2 bases, with 13 bases between them. In DNA form, the CDR3 reads TGTGCCAGCAGCCAAGATAGGGGAATTTTGAACTATGGCTACACCTTC. As protein: CASSQDRGILNYGYTF.

The gene calls are TRBV7-3 and TRBJ2-6; tentative D call: TRBD1 (6 bases). CDR3 size: 17 residues. Germline loops: CDR1 SGHTA, CDR2 FQGTGA. V was shortened by 2 bases and J by 1 base, with 12 bases between the two germline ends. Here the CDR3 DNA reads TGTGCCAGCAGCTTATACCCAGGGGTGTCTGGGGCCAACGTCCTGACTTTC. Translated, it gives CASSLYPGVSGANVLTF.

This clone has just a few counts. The chain uses TRBV24-1 and TRBJ2-3; TRBD1 aligns across 7 bases. J was trimmed by 1 base and V by 0 bases; bases with no gene match: 0. Looked up from germline, CDR1 is KGHDR and CDR2 is SFDVKD. The CDR3 spans 15 residues. The CDR3 bases are TGTGCCACCAGTGATTTGGGGACAGGCACAGATACGCAGTATTTT. This translates into CATSDLGTGTDTQYF.

The rearrangement links TRBV5-4 to TRBJ1-1; 9 bases line up with TRBD1. The CDR3 runs 16 residues. J was trimmed by 8 bases and V by 0 bases; bases with no gene match: 11. Germline V CDR1 and CDR2: SGHNT, YYREEE (reference sequence). As DNA, the CDR3 is TGTGCCAGCAGCTTGGCCCTCCCGACAGGGGGGCCGGAAGCTTTCTTT. It is translated as CASSLALPTGGPEAFF.

This chain links TRBV28 with TRBJ2-7; the D gene is possibly TRBD2 (6 bases). Trimming shortened V by 6 bases and J by 1 base, and 10 bases separated the two germline ends. The CDR3 covers 13 residues. Looked up from germline, CDR1 is MDHEN and CDR2 is SYDVKM. CDR3 amino acids: CASRVGTSYEQYF. The CDR3 nucleotides read TGTGCCAGCAGGGTCGGGACTTCCTACGAGCAGTACTTC. Variable domain in full (rest from reference TRBV28 and TRBJ2-7): DVKVTQSSRYLVKRTGEKVFLECVQDMDHENMFWYRQDPGLGLRLIYFSYDVKMKEKGDIPEGYSVSREKKERFSLILESASTNQTSMYLCASRVGTSYEQYFGPGTRLTVT.

The V and J genes are TRBV5-4 and TRBJ2-5, with TRBD1 matching 9 bases. CDR3 length: 13 residues. Per germline, CDR1 SGHNT and CDR2 YYREEE (reference sequence). V gave up 2 bases and J gave up 8 bases; unmatched junction bases: 4. The DNA of the CDR3 is TGTGCCAGCAGCTTAGACAGGGGGGAAACCCAGTACTTC. Protein: CASSLDRGETQYF. Supplemented by reference TRBV5-4 and TRBJ2-5, the full variable domain reads ETGVTQSPTHLIKTRGQQVTLRCSSQSGHNTVSWYQQALGQGPQFIFQYYREEENGRGNFPPRFSGLQFPNYSSELNVNALELDDSALYLCASSLDRGETQYFGPGTRLLVL.

This chain connects TRBV18 to TRBJ1-1, with D possibly TRBD1 on 5 matching bases. Trimming removed 6 bases at V and 8 bases at J, with 13 bases between. This CDR3 contains 12 residues. Germline V gene lookup returns CDR1 KGHSH and CDR2 LQKENI. CDR3 nucleotide sequence: TGTGCCAGCTCCCTTCAGGGAGGGGAAGCTTTCTTT. This encodes CASSLQGGEAFF.

This rearrangement joins TRBV12-3 or TRBV12-4 to TRBJ1-5; D is ambiguous. The CDR3 spans 12 residues. The V end lost 7 bases, the J end lost 1 base, and 5 bases lay between the germline ends. CDR3 in amino acids: CASTESNQPQHF. CDR3 DNA sequence: TGTGCCAGCACGGAGAGCAATCAGCCCCAGCATTTT.

The CDR3 sequence is CASSLDRGRGEQYF. DNA of the CDR3: TGTGCCAGCAGCCTCGACAGGGGGCGAGGCGAGCAGTACTTC. The chain has TRBV6-5 and TRBJ2-7; TRBD1 agrees at 10 bases. V lost 6 bases and J lost 6; bases outside the gene matches: 8. Germline V gene lookup returns CDR1 MNHEY and CDR2 SVGAGI. The CDR3 loop spans 14 amino acids.

V gene TRBV11-3 combines with J gene TRBJ2-3; no firm D call. Trimming removed 0 bases from V and 6 bases from J, with 10 bases in between. Germline V lookup: CDR1 SGHNT, CDR2 YENEEA. The CDR3 loop spans 14 amino acids. CDR3 sequence (DNA): TGTGCCAGCAGCTTAGATATGTCCCCCGATACGCAGTATTTT. It is translated as CASSLDMSPDTQYF.

J is TRBJ2-7 and V is TRBV4-1, with 9 bases that match TRBD1. Germline CDR1 MGHRA, CDR2 YSYEKL. The junction had 11 bases not matched to a gene; V was cut back by 11 bases and J by 6 bases. The CDR3 covers 13 residues. The CDR3, as DNA: TGCGCCGGACGGACAGGGGAGTATCCCGAGCAGTACTTC. Amino acids: CAGRTGEYPEQYF.

The V and J genes are TRBV27 and TRBJ1-1; a weak D match, TRBD1 (6 bases). The V gene's germline CDR1 is MNHEY and CDR2 SMNVEV (reference sequence). The CDR3 consists of 14 residues. Trimming left V 5 bases short and J 1 base short, with 11 bases between. CDR3 DNA: TGTGCCAGCAGTCTAGGACAGACGAACACTGAAGCTTTCTTT. It codes for CASSLGQTNTEAFF.

This chain joins TRBV3-1 (or the pseudogene TRBV3-2) and TRBJ2-3, with D possibly TRBD2 on 5 matching bases. Germline V gene lookup returns CDR1 LGHDT and CDR2 YNNKEL (reference sequence). The CDR3 is made up of 15 amino acids. CDR3 DNA: TGTGTCGCCCCCGGGGTTACGGCGAGCACAGATACGCAGTATTTT. This gives the protein CVAPGVTASTDTQYF.

The CDR3 spells CASKMGGRNSPLHF. The CDR3 region has the DNA TGTGCCAGCAAAATGGGGGGTCGGAATTCACCCCTCCACTTT. The chain couples TRBV2 to TRBJ1-6; possibly TRBD1 for D (5 bases). CDR3 length: 14 amino acids. Germline CDR1 is SNHLY and CDR2 is FYNNEI. V was trimmed by 7 bases and J by 7 bases, leaving 14 bases between them.

The rearrangement uses TRBV20-1 and TRBJ2-7; D is unclear. The CDR3 totals 12 residues. V lost 3 bases to trimming and J lost 3 bases, with 9 bases between them. The germline CDR1 and CDR2 sequences are DFQATT and SNEGSKA (reference sequence). The CDR3 DNA sequence: TGCAGTGCTAGTAAGTCGGTCTACGAGCAGTACTTC. It specifies CSASKSVYEQYF.

The CDR3 DNA reads as TGTGCCAGCAGTTACTCCCGGACAACGGCCTACGAGCAGTACTTC. Its protein is CASSYSRTTAYEQYF. The chain joins TRBV6-5 to TRBJ2-7, with D maybe TRBD1 (5 bases). This CDR3 has 15 amino acids. V dropped 0 bases and J dropped 2 bases, with 11 bases sitting between them. The V gene's germline CDR1 is MNHEY and CDR2 SVGAGI.

The chain is built from TRBV7-2 and TRBJ2-3; weak D call: TRBD1 (5 bases). Germline loops: CDR1 SGHTA, CDR2 FQGNSA. Deletions cut 5 bases from V and 4 bases from J, with 16 bases between. The CDR3 runs 15 residues. The CDR3 protein is CASSLQARGPDTQYF. CDR3 coding DNA: TGTGCCAGCAGCCTACAAGCTAGGGGTCCAGATACGCAGTATTTT.

This chain joins TRBV10-1 and TRBJ2-1; TRBD2 matches 7 bases. The length of the CDR3 is 13 residues. Trimming took 6 bases from V and 2 from J; bases not matched to a gene: 1. Germline values: CDR1 WNHNN, CDR2 SYGVQD (reference sequence). CDR3 loop: CASSGGTYNEQFF. In DNA, the CDR3 is TGCGCCAGCAGCGGGGGGACCTACAATGAGCAGTTCTTC.

This chain joins TRBV6-5 and TRBJ1-4; no definite D call. This CDR3 has 14 residues. CDR1 and CDR2 (germline): MNHEY, SVGAGI. V shed 5 bases and J shed 3 bases, with 10 bases lying between them. The CDR3 loop is CASSTGDSNEKLFF. The CDR3 DNA sequence: TGTGCCAGCAGTACCGGTGATTCTAATGAAAAACTGTTTTTT.

The J gene is TRBJ1-6, the V gene TRBV6-5, with 7 nucleotides matching TRBD1. This CDR3 region has 13 residues. Trimming cost V 10 bases and J 5 bases; bases outside gene matches: 5. From germline, CDR1 is MNHEY and CDR2 SVGAGI. CDR3 sequence: CATMTGNNSPLHF. CDR3 DNA sequence: TGTGCCACCATGACAGGGAATAATTCACCCCTCCACTTT.

The chain has TRBV7-2 and TRBJ1-5; D gene uncertain. The CDR3 consists of 15 residues. Trimming removed 2 bases at V and 0 bases at J, with 8 bases between. Germline V gene lookup returns CDR1 SGHTA and CDR2 FQGNSA. CDR3 DNA sequence: TGTGCCAGCAGCTTACATACGAGTAGCAATCAGCCCCAGCATTTT. This encodes CASSLHTSSNQPQHF.

The chain recombines TRBV5-6 with TRBJ2-2; D perhaps matches TRBD1 (5 bases). Trimming took 4 bases from V and 3 from J, leaving 13 bases between them. Looked up from germline, CDR1 is SGHDT and CDR2 is YYEEEE. CDR3 length: 15 amino acids. DNA of the CDR3: TGTGCCAGCAGCAAGGGTTTACAGGACACCGGGGAGCTGTTTTTT. This codes for CASSKGLQDTGELFF. The variable domain in full, completed from reference TRBV5-6 and TRBJ2-2, reads DAGVTQSPTHLIKTRGQQVTLRCSPKSGHDTVSWYQQALGQGPQFIFQYYEEEERQRGNFPDRFSGHQFPNYSSELNVNALLLGDSALYLCASSKGLQDTGELFFGEGSRLTVL.

J is TRBJ2-1 and V is TRBV9, with TRBD2 matching 12 bases. The V segment lost 4 bases and the J segment 5 bases; nucleotides outside the gene matches: 4. The CDR3 has 15 residues. In germline, CDR1 is SGDLS, CDR2 YYNGEE. CDR3 nucleotide sequence: TGTGCCAGCAGCCTCCGACTAGCGGGAGACAATGAGCAGTTCTTC. Protein: CASSLRLAGDNEQFF.

The chain uses TRBV15 and TRBJ2-3; TRBD2 matches at 7 bases. Germline trimming cut 5 bases from V and 2 bases from J; bases unmatched to any gene: 4. The CDR3 has 14 residues. The germline V gene encodes CDR1 LNHNV and CDR2 YYDKDF (reference sequence). CDR3 protein: CATSHRDYTDTQYF. The CDR3 bases are TGTGCCACCAGCCACCGGGACTACACAGATACGCAGTATTTT.